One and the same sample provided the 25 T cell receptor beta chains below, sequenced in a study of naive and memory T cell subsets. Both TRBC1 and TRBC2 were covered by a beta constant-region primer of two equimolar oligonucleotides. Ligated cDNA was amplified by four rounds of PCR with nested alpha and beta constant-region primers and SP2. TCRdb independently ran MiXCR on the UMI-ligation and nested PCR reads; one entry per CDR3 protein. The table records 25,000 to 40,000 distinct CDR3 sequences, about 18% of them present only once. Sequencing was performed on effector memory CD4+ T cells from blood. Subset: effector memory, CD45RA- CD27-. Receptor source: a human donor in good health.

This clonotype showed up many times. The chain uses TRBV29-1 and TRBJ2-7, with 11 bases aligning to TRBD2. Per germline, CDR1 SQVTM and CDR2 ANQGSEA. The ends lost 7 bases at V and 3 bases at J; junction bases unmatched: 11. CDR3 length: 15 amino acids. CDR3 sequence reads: CSASSGRVPFYEQYF. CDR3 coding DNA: TGCAGCGCGAGTAGCGGGAGGGTCCCGTTCTACGAGCAGTACTTC.

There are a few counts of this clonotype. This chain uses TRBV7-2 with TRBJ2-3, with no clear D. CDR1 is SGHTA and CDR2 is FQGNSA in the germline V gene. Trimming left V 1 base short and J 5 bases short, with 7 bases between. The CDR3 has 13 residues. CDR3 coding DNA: TGTGCCAGCAGCTTAGTGGCCGAAGATACGCAGTATTTT. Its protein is CASSLVAEDTQYF.

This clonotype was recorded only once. In DNA form, the CDR3 reads TGTGCCAGCAGCCCCGGACTAGCGGGAGGCCAGCAGTTCTTC. This sequence encodes CASSPGLAGGQQFF. The V and J genes are TRBV5-5 and TRBJ2-1; 14 nucleotides agree with TRBD2. This CDR3 is built from 14 residues. The J segment lost 11 bases and the V segment lost 4 bases, leaving 5 bases of the junction unmatched. Per germline, CDR1 SGHKS and CDR2 YYEKEE (reference sequence).

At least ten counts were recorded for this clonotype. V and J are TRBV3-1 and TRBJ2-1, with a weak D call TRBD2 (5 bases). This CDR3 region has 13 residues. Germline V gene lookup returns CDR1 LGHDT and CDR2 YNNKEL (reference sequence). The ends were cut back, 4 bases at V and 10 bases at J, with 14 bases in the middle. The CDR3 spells CASSPRTRGEQFF. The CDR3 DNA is TGTGCCAGCAGCCCCCGAACTAGAGGAGAGCAGTTCTTC.

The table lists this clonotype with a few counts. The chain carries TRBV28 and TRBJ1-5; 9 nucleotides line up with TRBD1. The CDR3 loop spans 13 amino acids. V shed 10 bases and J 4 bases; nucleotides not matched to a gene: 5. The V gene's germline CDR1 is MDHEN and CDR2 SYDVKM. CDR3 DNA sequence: TGTGCCACCGCCGACAGGGGGAATCAGCCCCAGCATTTT. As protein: CATADRGNQPQHF.

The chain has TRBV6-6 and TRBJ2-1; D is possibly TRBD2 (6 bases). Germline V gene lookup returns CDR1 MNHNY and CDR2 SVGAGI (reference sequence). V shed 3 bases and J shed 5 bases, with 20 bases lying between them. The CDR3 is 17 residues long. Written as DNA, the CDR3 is TGTGCCAGCAGTTATTATGTTGGAGGGGAGCAGAACAATGAGCAGTTCTTC. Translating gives CASSYYVGGEQNNEQFF.

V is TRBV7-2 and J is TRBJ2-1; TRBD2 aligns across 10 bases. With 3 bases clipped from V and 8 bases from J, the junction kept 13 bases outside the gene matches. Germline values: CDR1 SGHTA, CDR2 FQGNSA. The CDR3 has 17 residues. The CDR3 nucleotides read TGTGCCAGCAGCTTTCTTCGGGCAGCGGGAGGGGGGCATGAGCAGTTCTTC. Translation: CASSFLRAAGGGHEQFF.

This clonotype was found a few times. CDR3 DNA: TGTGCCAGCAGCCCACCTGGGAGGAACCTTGGGGCTTTCTTT. It translates to CASSPPGRNLGAFF. The chain links TRBV28 to TRBJ1-1, with D hard to call. The V gene lost 6 bases and the J gene lost 11 bases, with 22 bases spanning the gap. The CDR3 runs to 14 residues. Germline V gene sequence: CDR1 MDHEN, CDR2 SYDVKM.

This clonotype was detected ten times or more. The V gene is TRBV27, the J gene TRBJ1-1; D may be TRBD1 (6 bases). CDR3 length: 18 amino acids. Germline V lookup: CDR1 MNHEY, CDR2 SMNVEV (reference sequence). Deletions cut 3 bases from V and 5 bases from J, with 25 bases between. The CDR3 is CASSFLRSGTPPGTEAFF. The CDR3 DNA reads TGTGCCAGCAGTTTTTTAAGGTCTGGGACACCACCCGGGACTGAAGCTTTCTTT.

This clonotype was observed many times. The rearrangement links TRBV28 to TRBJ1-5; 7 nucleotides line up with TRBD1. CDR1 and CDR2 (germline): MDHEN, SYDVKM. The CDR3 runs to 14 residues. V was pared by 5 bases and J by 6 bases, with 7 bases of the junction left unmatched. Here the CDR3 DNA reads TGTGCCAGCAGTGGACACAGGGGAAGTCAGCCCCAGCATTTT. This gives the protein CASSGHRGSQPQHF.

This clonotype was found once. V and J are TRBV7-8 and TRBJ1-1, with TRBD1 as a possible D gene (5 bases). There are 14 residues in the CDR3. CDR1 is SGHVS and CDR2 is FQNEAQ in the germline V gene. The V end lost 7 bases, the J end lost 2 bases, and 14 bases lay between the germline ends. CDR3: CASTQRGTNTEAFF. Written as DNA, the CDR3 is TGTGCCAGCACCCAAAGGGGAACCAACACTGAAGCTTTCTTT.

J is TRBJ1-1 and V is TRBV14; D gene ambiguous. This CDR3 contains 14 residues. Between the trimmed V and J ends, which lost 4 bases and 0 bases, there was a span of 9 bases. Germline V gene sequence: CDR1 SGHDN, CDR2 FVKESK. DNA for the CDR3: TGTGCCAGCAGCCCCCCAGGAATGAACACTGAAGCTTTCTTT. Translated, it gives CASSPPGMNTEAFF. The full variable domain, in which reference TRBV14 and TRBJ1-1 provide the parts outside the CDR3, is EAGVTQFPSHSVIEKGQTVTLRCDPISGHDNLYWYRRVMGKEIKFLLHFVKESKQDESGMPNNRFLAERTGGTYSTLKVQPAELEDSGVYFCASSPPGMNTEAFFGQGTRLTVV.

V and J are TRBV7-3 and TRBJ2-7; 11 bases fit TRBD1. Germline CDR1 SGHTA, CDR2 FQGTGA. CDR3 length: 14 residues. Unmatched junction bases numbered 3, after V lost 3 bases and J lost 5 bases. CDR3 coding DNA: TGTGCCAGCAGCTTGGGACAGGGGGTAAACGAGCAGTACTTC. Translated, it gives CASSLGQGVNEQYF.

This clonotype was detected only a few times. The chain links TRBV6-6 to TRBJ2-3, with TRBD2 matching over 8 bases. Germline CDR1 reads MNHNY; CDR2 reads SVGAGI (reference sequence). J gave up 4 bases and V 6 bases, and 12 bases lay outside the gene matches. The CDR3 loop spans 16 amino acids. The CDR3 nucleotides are TGTGCCAGCAGGCATCAAAAAGCGGGAGCGGCAGATACGCAGTATTTT. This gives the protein CASRHQKAGAADTQYF.

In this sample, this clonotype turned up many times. In DNA form, the CDR3 reads TGCAGTGCTAGACGGACAGGGTCGCACGAAGCTTTCTTT. The encoded protein is CSARRTGSHEAFF. The chain employs TRBV20-1 and TRBJ1-1; 8 nucleotides line up with TRBD1. Trimming at V came to 2 bases and at J to 8 bases, leaving 7 bases not matched to a gene. Per germline, CDR1 DFQATT and CDR2 SNEGSKA (reference sequence). The CDR3 has 13 amino acids.

The CDR3 here is CASSQVTGGSYGYTF. The CDR3 DNA is TGTGCCAGCAGCCAAGTAACAGGGGGCTCCTATGGCTACACCTTC. This chain links TRBV4-2 with TRBJ1-2; 9 nucleotides line up with TRBD1. CDR3 length: 15 amino acids. The trim removed 1 base at V and 4 bases at J, leaving 4 bases unmatched. Per germline, CDR1 LGHNA and CDR2 YNFKEQ.

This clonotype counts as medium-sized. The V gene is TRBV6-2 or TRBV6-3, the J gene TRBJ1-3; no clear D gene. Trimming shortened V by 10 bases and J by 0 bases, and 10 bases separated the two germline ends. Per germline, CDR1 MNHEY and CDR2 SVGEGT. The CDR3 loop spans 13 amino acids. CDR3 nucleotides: TGTGCCACTTCGATCCCCTCTGGAAACACCATATATTTT. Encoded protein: CATSIPSGNTIYF.

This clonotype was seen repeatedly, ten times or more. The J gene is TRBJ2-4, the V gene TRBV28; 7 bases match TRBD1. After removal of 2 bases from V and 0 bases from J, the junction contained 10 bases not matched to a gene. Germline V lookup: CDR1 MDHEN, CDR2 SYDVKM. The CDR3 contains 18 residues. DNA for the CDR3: TGTGCCAGCAGTTTAGCTTTAGGGACAGTTCTAGCCAAAAACATTCAGTACTTC. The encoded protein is CASSLALGTVLAKNIQYF.

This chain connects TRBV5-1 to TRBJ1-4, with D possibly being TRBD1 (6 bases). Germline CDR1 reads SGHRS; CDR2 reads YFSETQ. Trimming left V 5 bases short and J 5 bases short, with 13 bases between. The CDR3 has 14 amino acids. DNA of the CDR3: TGCGCCAGCAGACTCCACAGGGAGAATGAAAAACTGTTTTTT. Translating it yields CASRLHRENEKLFF.

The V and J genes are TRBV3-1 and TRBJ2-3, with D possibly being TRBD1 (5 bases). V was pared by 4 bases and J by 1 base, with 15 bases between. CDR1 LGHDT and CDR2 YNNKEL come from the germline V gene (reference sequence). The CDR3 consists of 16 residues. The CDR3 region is CASSPEARARTDTQYF. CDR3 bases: TGTGCCAGCAGCCCCGAGGCCAGGGCCCGCACAGATACGCAGTATTTT.

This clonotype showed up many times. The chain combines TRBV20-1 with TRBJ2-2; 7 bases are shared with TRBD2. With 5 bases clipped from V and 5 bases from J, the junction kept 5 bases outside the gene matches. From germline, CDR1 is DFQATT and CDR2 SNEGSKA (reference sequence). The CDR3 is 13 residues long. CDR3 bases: TGCAGTGCTCCTTTCGGGGGGACCGGGGAGCTGTTTTTT. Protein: CSAPFGGTGELFF.

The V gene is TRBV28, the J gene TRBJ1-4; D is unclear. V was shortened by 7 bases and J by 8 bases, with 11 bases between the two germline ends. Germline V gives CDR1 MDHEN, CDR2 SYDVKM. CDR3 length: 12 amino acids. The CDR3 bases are TGTGCCAGCACCTCAAGGCGGGAAAAACTGTTTTTT. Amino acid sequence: CASTSRREKLFF.

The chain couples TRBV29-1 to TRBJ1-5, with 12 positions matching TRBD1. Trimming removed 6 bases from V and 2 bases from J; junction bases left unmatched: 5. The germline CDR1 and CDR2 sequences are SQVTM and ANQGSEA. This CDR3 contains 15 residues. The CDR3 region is CSVLGTGGRNQPQHF. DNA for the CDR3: TGCAGCGTCCTAGGGACAGGGGGCCGCAATCAGCCCCAGCATTTT. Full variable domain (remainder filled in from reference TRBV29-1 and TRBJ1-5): SAVISQKPSRDICQRGTSLTIQCQVDSQVTMMFWYRQQPGQSLTLIATANQGSEATYESGFVIDKFPISRPNLTFSTLTVSNMSPEDSSIYLCSVLGTGGRNQPQHFGDGTRLSIL.

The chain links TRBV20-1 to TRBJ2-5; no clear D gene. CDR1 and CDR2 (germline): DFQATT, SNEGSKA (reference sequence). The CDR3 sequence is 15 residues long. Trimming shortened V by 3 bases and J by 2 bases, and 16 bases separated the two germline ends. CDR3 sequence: CSASPFITRQETQYF. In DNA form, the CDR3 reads TGCAGTGCTAGCCCCTTTATTACGAGACAAGAGACCCAGTACTTC.

The CDR3 reads CASSLLLGELFF. CDR3 DNA: TGTGCCAGCAGCCTACTCCTAGGGGAGCTGTTTTTT. The V call is TRBV3-1, the J call TRBJ2-2; D is uncertain. Germline V lookup: CDR1 LGHDT, CDR2 YNNKEL (reference sequence). Trimming cost V 4 bases and J 8 bases, with 8 bases left between them. The CDR3 spans 12 residues.